This T cell receptor beta chain was profiled in a study of response to subunit inactivated influenza vaccine. Germline CDR1 and CDR2: LGHDT and YNNKEL (reference sequence). The CDR3 runs 15 residues. Of note for this clonotype: One junction end does not reproduce the germline sequence, and a read error may be involved.

In TCRdb, the RT-PCR reads were re-called with MiXCR into one record per CDR3 protein. The sample lists about 540,000 distinct CDR3 sequences, around 21% seen once, with approximately 3% in the top ten. These data were likewise used in another study, on T cells expressing NK-cell markers. That work adds: 5'RACE template switching built TCR beta cDNA with unique molecular identifiers. Also leading the CD3+CD56-NKG2C+ fraction in a handful of donors were these clonotypes.

The chain joins TRBV3-1 to TRBJ2-7; the match to TRBD1 covers 9 bases. This receptor was taken from a man between 45 and 60 years old who received an inactivated influenza vaccine. This material consisted of CD4+ T cells sorted from PBMCs, taken 11 to 12 days after vaccination. The CDR3 DNA follows: TGTGCCACCAGCCAAGGAGGGACAGGGAGGTACGAGCAGTACTTC. Its protein product is CATSQGGTGRYEQYF.